A selection of T cell receptor beta chains follows, all from one sample in a study of blood T cell repertoires in COVID-19. Only in-frame clones appear in the TCRdb table, and some are missing; sequencing was by immunoSEQ multiplex PCR. The sample carries 60,000 to 85,000 clones, about 90% recorded once. Sequenced: peripheral blood. The receptors were sampled from a woman of 80 years or more with active or convalescent COVID-19. The CDR3 runs from the conserved cysteine through the conserved F or W. D genes are given only for firm matches. The size of a clone is reported for some rows only, either as once, few or many, or as a class for expanded clones.

CDR3: CASSEYSGGNSPLHF
DNA: TGTGCCAGCAGTGAATATTCAGGGGGCAATTCACCCCTCCACTTT
size: NA
D: TRBD1
V: TRBV25-1
J: TRBJ1-6

CDR3: CASSLYQANTEAFF
DNA: TGTGCCAGCAGCTTATACCAGGCGAACACTGAAGCTTTCTTT
size: NA
D: NA
V: TRBV7-2
J: TRBJ1-1

CDR3: CASSQEIFNQPQHF
DNA: TGTGCCAGCAGCCAAGAAATCTTTAATCAGCCCCAGCATTTT
size: NA
D: NA
V: TRBV4-2
J: TRBJ1-5

CDR3: CASSLAIRGPMGSPLHF
DNA: TGTGCCAGCAGCTTAGCAATTAGGGGCCCAATGGGTTCACCCCTCCACTTT
size: NA
D: NA
V: TRBV11-2
J: TRBJ1-6

CDR3: CASSPRTSGRAVGELFF
DNA: TGTGCCAGCAGCCCTCGGACTAGCGGGAGGGCGGTCGGGGAGCTGTTTTTT
size: few
D: TRBD2
V: TRBV3-1/TRBV3-2
J: TRBJ2-2

CDR3: CASSSMSSGEAFF
DNA: TGTGCCAGCAGTTCTATGTCCAGCGGTGAAGCTTTCTTT
size: NA
D: NA
V: TRBV12-3/TRBV12-4
J: TRBJ1-1

CDR3: CASSTTGEGGNSPLHF
DNA: TGTGCCAGCAGCACAACAGGGGAAGGCGGTAATTCACCCCTCCACTTT
size: NA
D: TRBD1
V: TRBV28
J: TRBJ1-6

CDR3: CSAWTDLSQFF
DNA: TGCAGTGCTTGGACAGATCTCTCTCAGTTCTTC
size: NA
D: NA
V: TRBV20-1
J: TRBJ2-1

CDR3: CASSFPGTSSYEQYF
DNA: TGCGCCAGCAGCTTTCCTGGGACTAGCTCCTACGAGCAGTACTTC
size: once
D: TRBD2
V: TRBV4-1
J: TRBJ2-7

CDR3: CASSAQVMNTEAFF
DNA: TGTGCCAGCAGCGCACAAGTCATGAACACTGAAGCTTTCTTT
size: NA
D: NA
V: TRBV6-5
J: TRBJ1-1

CDR3: CASSFRTATDTQYF
DNA: TGTGCCAGCAGTTTTCGGACAGCCACAGATACGCAGTATTTT
size: NA
D: NA
V: TRBV6-2/TRBV6-3
J: TRBJ2-3

CDR3: CSVDRTQGETQYF
DNA: TGCAGCGTTGACCGGACTCAAGGGGAGACCCAGTACTTC
size: NA
D: NA
V: TRBV29-1
J: TRBJ2-5

CDR3: CASSTPRTGTNEKLFF
DNA: TGTGCCAGTAGTACACCCCGGACAGGCACTAATGAAAAACTGTTTTTT
size: NA
D: TRBD1
V: TRBV19
J: TRBJ1-4

CDR3: CASSLEAAGGPNNNEQFF
DNA: TGTGCCAGCAGCTTAGAGGCAGCGGGGGGACCTAACAACAATGAGCAGTTCTTC
size: NA
D: TRBD2
V: TRBV7-2
J: TRBJ2-1

CDR3: CAIGSYNEQFF
DNA: TGTGCCATCGGGTCCTACAATGAGCAGTTCTTC
size: once
D: NA
V: TRBV19
J: TRBJ2-1

CDR3: CASSLKTGPSGNTIYF
DNA: TGTGCCAGCTCTCTAAAGACAGGACCCTCTGGAAACACCATATATTTT
size: NA
D: NA
V: TRBV18
J: TRBJ1-3

CDR3: CASSLNGAGEQYF
DNA: TGTGCCAGCAGCTTAAACGGGGCGGGGGAGCAGTACTTC
size: NA
D: NA
V: TRBV7-9
J: TRBJ2-7

CDR3: CASRDRGLEKLFF
DNA: TGTGCCAGTCGGGACAGGGGGCTTGAAAAACTGTTTTTT
size: NA
D: TRBD1
V: TRBV28
J: TRBJ1-4